This T cell receptor beta chain originates from a study of blood T cells in healthy people across ages. Study summary: Researchers report that template switching captured about one barcoded beta molecule per two T cells.

Each sample had at least 6.5 million PBMCs isolated. Comment on this clonotype: Relative to the germline gene, one junction end is altered; a read error may explain this.

Primers used in a second PCR of roughly 7 to 12 cycles were a sample-barcoded 5' primer and a J-beta primer mix. TCRdb reprocessed the 5' RACE reads via MiXCR and lists one record per CDR3 protein. In the table there are approximately 1,700,000 distinct CDR3 sequences, 39% of which are singletons. The CDR3 loop spans 14 amino acids. Looked up from germline, CDR1 is LNHNV and CDR2 is YYDKDF (reference sequence). The chain carries TRBV15 and TRBJ1-2; maybe TRBD1 (6 bases). The clonotype comes from a human donor in good health. Sequenced input: blood. CDR3 region: CTTSRARDTHGYTF. The CDR3 DNA follows: TGTACCACCAGCAGGGCTAGGGACACGCATGGCTACACCTTC.